These 30 T cell receptor beta chains share one sample of origin, sequenced in a study of cytomegalovirus exposure and HLA in healthy donors. The PCR ran on 60 Vbeta and 13 Jbeta primers. Measured with immunoSEQ multiplex PCR; TCRdb has only the in-frame clones, and not every one. The sample consists of around 210,000 clones, 85% of them appearing once. Specimen: PBMCs. Receptors were obtained from a girl aged 2-9 years in good health and CMV-seronegative.

This chain connects TRBV5-5 to TRBJ2-7; TRBD1 matches 8 bases. The CDR3 extends over 13 amino acids. V was clipped by 7 bases and J by 3 bases; unmatched bases: 6. Germline V gives CDR1 SGHKS, CDR2 YYEKEE (reference sequence). This CDR3 is CASAGDRNYEQYF. The CDR3 DNA reads TGTGCCAGCGCAGGGGACAGGAACTACGAGCAGTACTTC.

The V call is TRBV19, the J call TRBJ2-1; D possibly corresponds to TRBD1 (6 bases). This CDR3 is 13 amino acids long. V lost 1 base, J lost 12 bases, and 13 bases lay in between. Germline V lookup: CDR1 LNHDA, CDR2 SQIVND (reference sequence). The CDR3 DNA reads TGTGCCAGTAGTATAGTTTCCGGCAGGGGGCAGTTCTTC. Translated: CASSIVSGRGQFF. Complete variable domain (other parts from reference TRBV19 and TRBJ2-1): DGGITQSPKYLFRKEGQNVTLSCEQNLNHDAMYWYRQDPGQGLRLIYYSQIVNDFQKGDIAEGYSVSREKKESFPLTVTSAQKNPTAFYLCASSIVSGRGQFFGPGTRLTVL.

Here the CDR3 reads CAWSTSGGPDTQYF. CDR3 nucleotide sequence: TGTGCCTGGTCGACTAGCGGGGGTCCAGATACGCAGTATTTT. The chain uses TRBV30 and TRBJ2-3, with TRBD2 matching over 12 bases. V lost 5 bases to trimming and J lost 4 bases; unmatched junction nucleotides: 4. Germline loops: CDR1 GTSNPN, CDR2 SVGIG (reference sequence). The CDR3 contains 14 residues.

The V and J genes are TRBV6-6 and TRBJ1-2; D unclear. This CDR3 contains 14 residues. From germline, CDR1 is MNHNY and CDR2 SVGAGI (reference sequence). Trimming took off 1 base at V and 4 bases at J, with 10 bases between the two ends. The chain's CDR3 is CASSYLRESYGYTF. CDR3 in DNA: TGTGCCAGCAGTTACTTGCGGGAGAGCTATGGCTACACCTTC.

The chain is built from TRBV30 and TRBJ1-1; the D is unclear. Germline assignment: CDR1 GTSNPN and CDR2 SVGIG (reference sequence). The ends were cut back, 3 bases at V and 2 bases at J, with 16 bases in the middle. The CDR3 consists of 15 residues. The CDR3, as DNA: TGTGCCTGGAGGAGGTTTGAGGTTTTTAACACTGAAGCTTTCTTT. It translates to CAWRRFEVFNTEAFF.

The gene calls are TRBV5-1 and TRBJ2-3, with unresolved D. Trimming left V 0 bases short and J 0 bases short, with 8 bases between. CDR1 and CDR2 (germline): SGHRS, YFSETQ. This CDR3 is 15 amino acids long. This CDR3 is CASSLDRPSTDTQYF. Written as DNA, the CDR3 is TGCGCCAGCAGCTTGGACAGACCTAGCACAGATACGCAGTATTTT.

The chain joins TRBV7-7 to TRBJ2-2; TRBD2 might be the D (6 bases). The CDR3 totals 15 residues. Germline V gene sequence: CDR1 SSHAT, CDR2 FNYEAQ (reference sequence). Trimming pared 0 bases from V and 4 bases from J, leaving 9 bases between. The CDR3 nucleotides read TGTGCCAGCAGCTTAGCGGCGGGGCCCACCGGGGAGCTGTTTTTT. It specifies CASSLAAGPTGELFF.

V is TRBV6-4 and J is TRBJ1-2, with TRBD1 identical over 9 bases. Germline trimming cut 6 bases from V and 7 bases from J; bases unmatched to any gene: 9. There are 14 residues in the CDR3. The germline CDR1 and CDR2 sequences are MRHNA and SNTAGT. The CDR3 protein is CASRPGTGFGGYTF. DNA of the CDR3: TGTGCCAGCAGGCCCGGGACAGGGTTCGGTGGCTACACCTTC.

The chain couples TRBV2 to TRBJ2-5; D gene ambiguous. There are 13 residues in the CDR3. CDR1 SNHLY and CDR2 FYNNEI come from the germline V gene. V was cut by 6 bases and J by 4 bases, with 12 bases left in between. The CDR3 sequence: CASSSTYGETQYF. CDR3 DNA sequence: TGTGCCAGCAGCTCCACTTACGGAGAGACCCAGTACTTC.

The chain uses TRBV30 and TRBJ2-3; 8 positions match TRBD2. The CDR3 is made up of 15 amino acids. Germline CDR1 reads GTSNPN; CDR2 reads SVGIG (reference sequence). Trimming took 0 bases from V and 2 from J; bases not matched to a gene: 4. The CDR3 DNA sequence: TGTGCCTGGAGTGTACGCGGGGGGCTCACAGATACGCAGTATTTT. Translation: CAWSVRGGLTDTQYF.

The chain employs TRBV5-8 and TRBJ2-5, with TRBD2 identical over 7 bases. From germline, CDR1 is SGHTS and CDR2 YDEGEE. This CDR3 spans 15 amino acids. The junction had 7 bases not matched to a gene; V was cut back by 0 bases and J by 5 bases. Written as DNA, the CDR3 is TGTGCCAGCAGCTTGGTCGGACTAGAGCAGGAGACCCAGTACTTC. Translation: CASSLVGLEQETQYF.

V gene TRBV10-3 combines with J gene TRBJ1-5; 10 nucleotides agree with TRBD1. The V gene end was trimmed by 9 bases and the J gene end by 3 bases; junction bases not matched to a gene: 5. This CDR3 is built from 14 residues. CDR1 ENHRY and CDR2 SYGVKD come from the germline V gene. CDR3: CAIRGTGDNQPQHF. CDR3 coding DNA: TGTGCCATAAGAGGGACAGGGGACAATCAGCCCCAGCATTTT.

The sample holds a few counts of this clone. For the CDR3, the DNA is TGCAGCGTTGAAGGCTGGCGGGAGGGCCCAGAGCAGTTCTTC. This codes for CSVEGWREGPEQFF. The chain carries TRBV29-1 and TRBJ2-1, with 9 bases lining up with TRBD2. The V and J ends lost 1 base and 10 bases, in that order; junction bases with no gene match: 8. The CDR3 loop spans 14 amino acids. The germline V gene has CDR1 SQVTM and CDR2 ANQGSEA.

The chain recombines TRBV6-5 with TRBJ1-5; D unresolved. The CDR3 runs to 15 residues. Germline values: CDR1 MNHEY, CDR2 SVGAGI. V gave up 5 bases and J gave up 0 bases, with 11 bases separating them. The CDR3 region is CASSKVRDSNQPQHF. The CDR3 region has the DNA TGTGCCAGCAGTAAAGTCCGAGATAGCAATCAGCCCCAGCATTTT.

The DNA of the CDR3 is TGTGCCAGCAGTTCGGGACAGGTCTACTATGGCTACACCTTC. Amino acid sequence: CASSSGQVYYGYTF. The rearrangement links TRBV6-5 to TRBJ1-2, with 8 bases identical to TRBD1. CDR3 length equals 14 residues. The ends lost 4 bases at V and 3 bases at J; junction bases unmatched: 4. Germline values: CDR1 MNHEY, CDR2 SVGAGI.

This clone was counted once. The V call is TRBV5-1, the J call TRBJ2-1; the match to TRBD1 covers 7 bases. After removal of 2 bases from V and 6 bases from J, the junction contained 11 bases not matched to a gene. The CDR3 extends over 16 amino acids. Germline lookup yields CDR1 SGHRS and CDR2 YFSETQ. CDR3 DNA: TGCGCCAGCAGCTTATCCGGGACAGAGACTCTCAATGAGCAGTTCTTC. As protein: CASSLSGTETLNEQFF.

The chain uses TRBV4-1 and TRBJ2-4, with TRBD2 matching 8 bases. The trim removed 1 base at V and 0 bases at J, leaving 8 bases unmatched. Germline V gives CDR1 MGHRA, CDR2 YSYEKL. The CDR3 runs to 18 residues. CDR3 nucleotides: TGCGCCAGCAGCCAAGGCCCACTAGCGGATTTAGCCAAAAACATTCAGTACTTC. As protein: CASSQGPLADLAKNIQYF.

The chain combines TRBV29-1 with TRBJ2-7; perhaps TRBD2 as D (6 bases). This CDR3 spans 11 amino acids. Germline CDR1 and CDR2: SQVTM and ANQGSEA. Between the trimmed V and J ends, which lost 3 bases and 3 bases, there was a span of 6 bases. CDR3 nucleotides: TGCAGCGTTGATAGCGGCTACGAGCAGTACTTC. It is translated as CSVDSGYEQYF.

This sequence joins TRBV7-9 and TRBJ2-3, with D maybe TRBD2 (6 bases). This CDR3 comprises 17 residues. Trimming stripped 5 bases from V and 2 bases from J, with 20 bases between. Germline CDR1 and CDR2: SEHNR and FQNEAQ (reference sequence). The CDR3 protein is CASSPRSGDLHTDTQYF. CDR3 nucleotides: TGTGCCAGCAGCCCACGGTCGGGGGACCTCCACACAGATACGCAGTATTTT. The whole variable domain, filled in from reference TRBV7-9 and TRBJ2-3, reads DTGVSQNPRHKITKRGQNVTFRCDPISEHNRLYWYRQTLGQGPEFLTYFQNEAQLEKSRLLSDRFSAERPKGSFSTLEIQRTEQGDSAMYLCASSPRSGDLHTDTQYFGPGTRLTVL.

The rearrangement uses TRBV9 and TRBJ1-2; D remains unclear. V lost 6 bases, J lost 0 bases, and 15 bases lay in between. Germline-derived CDR1 and CDR2 are SGDLS and YYNGEE. CDR3 length equals 15 residues. The CDR3 here is CASTLGREANYGYTF. The CDR3 coding sequence is TGTGCCAGCACGTTGGGGAGGGAAGCTAACTATGGCTACACCTTC. The full variable domain, with the rest looked up from reference TRBV9 and TRBJ1-2, is DSGVTQTPKHLITATGQRVTLRCSPRSGDLSVYWYQQSLDQGLQFLIQYYNGEERAKGNILERFSAQQFPDLHSELNLSSLELGDSALYFCASTLGREANYGYTFGSGTRLTVV.

This clone showed up just once. The V call is TRBV5-6, the J call TRBJ2-5, with a weak D call TRBD2 (5 bases). TRBJ2-7 explains the end of the DNA better; the J call may be wrong. The length of the CDR3 is 15 residues. Germline V lookup: CDR1 SGHDT, CDR2 YYEEEE. CDR3 region: CASSFAASPPYEQYF. The CDR3 DNA reads as TGTGCCAGCAGCTTCGCGGCTAGCCCGCCCTACGAGCAGTACTTC.

The chain joins TRBV5-1 to TRBJ1-5, with D unclear. The CDR3 consists of 13 residues. V was shortened by 4 bases and J by 0 bases, with 5 bases between the two germline ends. Germline-derived CDR1 and CDR2 are SGHRS and YFSETQ. CDR3 loop: CASSPYSNQPQHF. CDR3 DNA sequence: TGCGCCAGCAGCCCGTATAGCAATCAGCCCCAGCATTTT.

The chain carries TRBV6-1 and TRBJ2-7, with a weak D call TRBD1 (6 bases). The germline gives CDR1 MNHNS, CDR2 SASEGT. The CDR3 covers 12 residues. Trimming removed 9 bases at V and 6 bases at J, with 15 bases between. The CDR3 is CASFVGAGEQYF. In DNA form, the CDR3 reads TGTGCCAGTTTCGTGGGGGCGGGCGAGCAGTACTTC.

This clone is a singleton in its sample. This chain uses TRBV6-1 with TRBJ1-5; TRBD1 matches at 8 bases. V shed 4 bases and J 4 bases; nucleotides not matched to a gene: 9. The CDR3 is 16 amino acids. The V gene's germline CDR1 is MNHNS and CDR2 SASEGT. The CDR3 region has the DNA TGTGCCAGCAGTGTAGGGGGACAGGCCTTTAATCAGCCCCAGCATTTT. Amino acid sequence: CASSVGGQAFNQPQHF.

The chain is built from TRBV7-9 and TRBJ2-7, with 7 positions matching TRBD2. Trimming took 1 base from V and 5 from J; bases not matched to a gene: 2. The CDR3 consists of 13 residues. Germline loops: CDR1 SEHNR, CDR2 FQNEAQ (reference sequence). DNA of the CDR3: TGTGCCAGCAGCTTAGTGGGGGGGGACGAGCAGTACTTC. It yields the protein CASSLVGGDEQYF.

The CDR3 here is CATSRVGSKAEQYF. The CDR3 DNA reads as TGTGCCACCAGCAGAGTAGGTAGCAAGGCCGAGCAGTACTTC. V gene TRBV15 combines with J gene TRBJ2-7, with no clear D. CDR3 length equals 14 residues. Germline CDR1 and CDR2: LNHNV and YYDKDF (reference sequence). With 1 base removed from V and 6 bases from J, the gap between germline ends came to 13 bases.

This chain uses TRBV5-1 with TRBJ2-1, with TRBD2 matching over 16 bases. The length of the CDR3 is 18 residues. J gave up 1 base and V 4 bases, and 5 bases lay outside the gene matches. Germline V lookup: CDR1 SGHRS, CDR2 YFSETQ. CDR3 sequence (DNA): TGCGCCAGCAGCCCGGGACTAGCGGGGGGGCCGTCCTACAATGAGCAGTTCTTC. This gives the protein CASSPGLAGGPSYNEQFF.

The chain links TRBV6-6 to TRBJ2-7; 11 positions match TRBD1. The CDR3 extends over 14 amino acids. The germline V gene has CDR1 MNHNY and CDR2 SVGAGI (reference sequence). V lost 4 bases and J lost 2; bases outside the gene matches: 1. This CDR3 reads CASSWTGGTYEQYF. CDR3 nucleotides: TGTGCCAGCAGTTGGACAGGGGGCACCTACGAGCAGTACTTC.

The chain carries TRBV7-2 and TRBJ2-7, with 7 positions matching TRBD2. CDR1 and CDR2 (germline): SGHTA, FQGNSA. V dropped 5 bases and J dropped 4; count of bases not matched to a gene: 5. The CDR3 has 13 amino acids. CDR3 region: CASSRDYPYEQYF. CDR3 coding DNA: TGTGCCAGCAGCCGGGACTACCCATACGAGCAGTACTTC.

To note about this clone: Other nucleotide sequences from this sample produce the same CDR3. The gene calls are TRBV5-1 and TRBJ2-3; 7 nucleotides line up with TRBD2. The CDR3 is made up of 14 amino acids. J gave up 1 base and V 1 base, and 0 bases lay outside the gene matches. From germline, CDR1 is SGHRS and CDR2 YFSETQ. The CDR3 DNA follows: TGCGCCAGCAGCTTGACTAGCGGCACAGATACGCAGTATTTT. The encoded protein is CASSLTSGTDTQYF.